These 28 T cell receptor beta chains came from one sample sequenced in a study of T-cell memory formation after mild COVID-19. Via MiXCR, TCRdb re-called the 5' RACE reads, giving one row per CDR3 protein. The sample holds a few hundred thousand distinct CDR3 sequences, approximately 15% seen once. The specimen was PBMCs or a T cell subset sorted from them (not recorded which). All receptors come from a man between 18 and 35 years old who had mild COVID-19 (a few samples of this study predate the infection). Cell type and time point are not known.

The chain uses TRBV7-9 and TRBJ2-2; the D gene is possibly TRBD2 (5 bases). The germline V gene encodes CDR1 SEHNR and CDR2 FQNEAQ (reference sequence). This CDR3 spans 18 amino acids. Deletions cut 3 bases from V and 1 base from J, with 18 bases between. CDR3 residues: CASSFSPGSALNTGELFF. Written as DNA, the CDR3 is TGTGCCAGCAGCTTTTCCCCGGGGAGCGCCCTGAACACCGGGGAGCTGTTTTTT.

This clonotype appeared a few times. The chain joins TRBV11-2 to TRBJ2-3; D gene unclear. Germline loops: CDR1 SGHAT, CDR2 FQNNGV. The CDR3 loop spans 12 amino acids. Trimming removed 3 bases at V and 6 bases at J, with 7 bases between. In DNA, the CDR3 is TGTGCCAGCAGCTTCACGGCCGATACGCAGTATTTT. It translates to CASSFTADTQYF.

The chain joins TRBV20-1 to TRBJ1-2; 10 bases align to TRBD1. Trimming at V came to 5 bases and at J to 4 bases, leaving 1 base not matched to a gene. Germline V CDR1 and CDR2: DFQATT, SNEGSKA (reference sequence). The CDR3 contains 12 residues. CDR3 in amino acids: CSAWTGGYGYTF. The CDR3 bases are TGCAGTGCTTGGACAGGGGGCTATGGCTACACCTTC.

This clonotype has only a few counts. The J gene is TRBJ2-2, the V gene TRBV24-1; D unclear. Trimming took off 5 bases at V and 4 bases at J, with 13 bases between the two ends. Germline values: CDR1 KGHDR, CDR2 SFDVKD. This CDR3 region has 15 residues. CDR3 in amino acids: CATSGETYGTGELFF. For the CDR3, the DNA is TGTGCCACCAGTGGAGAAACATACGGCACCGGGGAGCTGTTTTTT.

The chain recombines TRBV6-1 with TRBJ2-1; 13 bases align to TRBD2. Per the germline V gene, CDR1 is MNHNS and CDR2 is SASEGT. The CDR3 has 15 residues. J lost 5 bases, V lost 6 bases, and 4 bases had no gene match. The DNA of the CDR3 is TGTGCCAGCAGATCAGGGACTAGCGGGGACAATGAGCAGTTCTTC. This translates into CASRSGTSGDNEQFF.

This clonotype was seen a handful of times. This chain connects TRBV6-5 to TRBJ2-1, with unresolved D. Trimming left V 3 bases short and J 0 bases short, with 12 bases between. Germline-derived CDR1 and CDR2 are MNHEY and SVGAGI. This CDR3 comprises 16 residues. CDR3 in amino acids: CASSYSQAVSYNEQFF. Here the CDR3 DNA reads TGTGCCAGCAGTTATTCTCAGGCGGTCTCCTACAATGAGCAGTTCTTC.

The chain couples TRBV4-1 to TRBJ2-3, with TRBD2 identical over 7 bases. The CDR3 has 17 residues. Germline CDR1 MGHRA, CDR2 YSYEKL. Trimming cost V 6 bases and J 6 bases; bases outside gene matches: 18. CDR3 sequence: CASRLWGGGAGYDTQYF. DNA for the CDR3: TGCGCCAGCAGATTGTGGGGCGGGGGTGCGGGCTACGATACGCAGTATTTT.

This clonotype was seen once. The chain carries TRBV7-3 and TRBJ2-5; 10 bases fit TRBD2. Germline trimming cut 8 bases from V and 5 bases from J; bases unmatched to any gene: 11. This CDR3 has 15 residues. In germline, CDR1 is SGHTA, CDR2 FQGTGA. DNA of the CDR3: TGTGCCAGCGGGCGAAGCGGGGGGGCCGCGGAGACCCAGTACTTC. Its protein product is CASGRSGGAAETQYF.

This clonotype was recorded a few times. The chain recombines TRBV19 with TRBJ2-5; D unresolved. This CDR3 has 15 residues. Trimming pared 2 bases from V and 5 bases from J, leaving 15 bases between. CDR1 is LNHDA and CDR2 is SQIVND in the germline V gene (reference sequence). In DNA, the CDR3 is TGTGCCAGTAGTATACGAGGTGTTGGTGTGGAGACCCAGTACTTC. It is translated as CASSIRGVGVETQYF. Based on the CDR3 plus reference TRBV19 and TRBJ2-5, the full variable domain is DGGITQSPKYLFRKEGQNVTLSCEQNLNHDAMYWYRQDPGQGLRLIYYSQIVNDFQKGDIAEGYSVSREKKESFPLTVTSAQKNPTAFYLCASSIRGVGVETQYFGPGTRLLVL.

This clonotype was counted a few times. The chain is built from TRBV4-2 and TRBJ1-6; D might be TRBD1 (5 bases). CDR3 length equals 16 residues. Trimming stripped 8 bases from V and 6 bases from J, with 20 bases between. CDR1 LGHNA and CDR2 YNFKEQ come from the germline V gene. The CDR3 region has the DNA TGTGCCAGCTCACCGACGGCGGGGCAGATTAATTCACCCCTCCACTTT. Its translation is CASSPTAGQINSPLHF.

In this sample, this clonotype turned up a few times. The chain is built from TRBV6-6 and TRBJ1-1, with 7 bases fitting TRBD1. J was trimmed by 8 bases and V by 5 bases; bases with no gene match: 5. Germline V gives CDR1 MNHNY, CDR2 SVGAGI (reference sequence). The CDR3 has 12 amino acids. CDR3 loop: CASSPGTVEAFF. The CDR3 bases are TGTGCCAGCAGTCCCGGGACAGTAGAAGCTTTCTTT.

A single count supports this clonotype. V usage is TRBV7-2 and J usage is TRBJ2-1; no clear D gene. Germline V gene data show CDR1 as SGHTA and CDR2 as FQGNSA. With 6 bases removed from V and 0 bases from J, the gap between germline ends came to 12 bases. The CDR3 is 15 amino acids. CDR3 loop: CASSSPTSSYNEQFF. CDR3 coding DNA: TGTGCCAGCAGTTCACCGACTTCCTCCTACAATGAGCAGTTCTTC. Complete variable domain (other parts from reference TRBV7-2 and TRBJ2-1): GAGVSQSPSNKVTEKGKDVELRCDPISGHTALYWYRQSLGQGLEFLIYFQGNSAPDKSGLPSDRFSAERTGGSVSTLTIQRTQQEDSAVYLCASSSPTSSYNEQFFGPGTRLTVL.

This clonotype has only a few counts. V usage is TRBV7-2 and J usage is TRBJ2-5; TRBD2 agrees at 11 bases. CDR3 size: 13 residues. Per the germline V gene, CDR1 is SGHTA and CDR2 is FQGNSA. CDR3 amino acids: CSIAGGPSETQYF. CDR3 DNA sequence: TGTTCTATAGCGGGGGGGCCATCGGAGACCCAGTACTTC.

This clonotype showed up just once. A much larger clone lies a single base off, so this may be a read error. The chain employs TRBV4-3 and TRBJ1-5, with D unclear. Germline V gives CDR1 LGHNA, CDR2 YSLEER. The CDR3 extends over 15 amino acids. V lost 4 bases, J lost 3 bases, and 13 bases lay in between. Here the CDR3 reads CASSRDLVNNQPQHF. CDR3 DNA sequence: TGCGCCAGCAGCCGAGACCTGGTGAACAATCAGCCCCAGCATTTT.

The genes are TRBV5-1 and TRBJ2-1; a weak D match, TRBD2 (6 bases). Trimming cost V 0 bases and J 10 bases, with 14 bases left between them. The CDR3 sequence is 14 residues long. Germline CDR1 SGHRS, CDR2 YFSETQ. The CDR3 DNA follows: TGCGCCAGCAGCTTGGTCGGGGGAGAGGGGGAGCAGTTCTTC. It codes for CASSLVGGEGEQFF.

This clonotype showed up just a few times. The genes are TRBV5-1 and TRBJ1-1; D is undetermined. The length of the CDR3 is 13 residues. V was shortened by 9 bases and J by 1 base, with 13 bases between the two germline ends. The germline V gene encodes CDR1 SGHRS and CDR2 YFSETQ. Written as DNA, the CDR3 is TGCGCCACTCGAGCACCATCGAACACTGAAGCTTTCTTT. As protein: CATRAPSNTEAFF.

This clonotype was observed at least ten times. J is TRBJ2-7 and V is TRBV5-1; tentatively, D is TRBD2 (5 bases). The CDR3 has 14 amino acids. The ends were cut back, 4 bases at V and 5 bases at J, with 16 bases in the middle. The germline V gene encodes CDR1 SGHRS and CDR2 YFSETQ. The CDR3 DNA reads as TGCGCCAGCAGCCTATGGAGGAAGGCCAACGAGCAGTACGTC. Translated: CASSLWRKANEQYV.

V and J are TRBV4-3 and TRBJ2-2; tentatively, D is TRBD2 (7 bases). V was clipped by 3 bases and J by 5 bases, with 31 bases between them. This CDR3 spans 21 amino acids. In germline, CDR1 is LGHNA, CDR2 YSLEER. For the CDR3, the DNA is TGCGCCAGCAGCCATTACCGCCCCCTTAGCGGAGAGGGGGGGTATACCGGGGAGCTGTTTTTT. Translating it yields CASSHYRPLSGEGGYTGELFF.

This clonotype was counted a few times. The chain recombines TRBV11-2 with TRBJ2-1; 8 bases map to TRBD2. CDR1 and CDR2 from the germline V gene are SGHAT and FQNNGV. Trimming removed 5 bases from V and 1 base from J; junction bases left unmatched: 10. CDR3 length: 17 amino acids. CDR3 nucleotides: TGTGCCAGCAGCCCGCGGTGGGGCGGGGGGTCCTACAATGAGCAGTTCTTC. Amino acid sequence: CASSPRWGGGSYNEQFF.

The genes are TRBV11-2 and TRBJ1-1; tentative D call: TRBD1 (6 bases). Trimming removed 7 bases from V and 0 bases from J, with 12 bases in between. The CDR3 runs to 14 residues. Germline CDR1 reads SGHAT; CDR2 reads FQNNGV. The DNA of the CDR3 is TGTGCCAGCAAAACAGGGACCATGAACACTGAAGCTTTCTTT. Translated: CASKTGTMNTEAFF.

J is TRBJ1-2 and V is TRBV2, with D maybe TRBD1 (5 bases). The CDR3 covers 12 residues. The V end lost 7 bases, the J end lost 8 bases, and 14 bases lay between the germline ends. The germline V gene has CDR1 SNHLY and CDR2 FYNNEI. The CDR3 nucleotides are TGTGCCAGCACCGGGGGAGCGGAAGGCTACACCTTC. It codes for CASTGGAEGYTF. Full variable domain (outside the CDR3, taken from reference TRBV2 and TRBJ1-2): EPEVTQTPSHQVTQMGQEVILRCVPISNHLYFYWYRQILGQKVEFLVSFYNNEISEKSEIFDDQFSVERPDGSNFTLKIRSTKLEDSAMYFCASTGGAEGYTFGSGTRLTVV.

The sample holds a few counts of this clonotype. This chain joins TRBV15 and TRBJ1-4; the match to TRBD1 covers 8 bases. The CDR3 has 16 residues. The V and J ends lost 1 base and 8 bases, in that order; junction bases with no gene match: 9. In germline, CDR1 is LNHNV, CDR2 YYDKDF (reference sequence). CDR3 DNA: TGTGCCACCAGCAGAGGGCTAGGACAGGGAGACGAAAAACTGTTTTTT. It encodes CATSRGLGQGDEKLFF.

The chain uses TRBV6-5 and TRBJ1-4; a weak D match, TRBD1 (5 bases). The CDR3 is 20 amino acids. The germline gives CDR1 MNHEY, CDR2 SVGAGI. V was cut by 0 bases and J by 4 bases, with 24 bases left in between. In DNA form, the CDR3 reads TGTGCCAGCAGTTACTCCAGTTTCGGGGAAGCCCGGGGCAGTAATGAAAAACTGTTTTTT. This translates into CASSYSSFGEARGSNEKLFF.

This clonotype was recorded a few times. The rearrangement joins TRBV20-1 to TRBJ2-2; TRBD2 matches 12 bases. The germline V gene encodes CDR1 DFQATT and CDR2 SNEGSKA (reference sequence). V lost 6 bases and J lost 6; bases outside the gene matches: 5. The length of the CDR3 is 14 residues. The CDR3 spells CSASSGGAAGELFF. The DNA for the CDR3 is TGCAGTGCCTCTAGCGGGGGGGCGGCCGGGGAGCTGTTTTTT.

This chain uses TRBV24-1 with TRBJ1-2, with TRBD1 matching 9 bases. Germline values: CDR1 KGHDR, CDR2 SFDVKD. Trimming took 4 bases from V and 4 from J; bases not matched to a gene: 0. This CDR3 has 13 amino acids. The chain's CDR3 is CATSEGQGYGYTF. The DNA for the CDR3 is TGTGCCACCAGTGAGGGACAGGGCTATGGCTACACCTTC.

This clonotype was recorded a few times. The CDR3 is CASSYREWGPQETQYF. CDR3 sequence (DNA): TGTGCCAGCAGCTACAGGGAGTGGGGCCCTCAAGAGACCCAGTACTTC. The gene calls are TRBV6-5 and TRBJ2-5; tentative D call: TRBD1 (6 bases). There are 16 residues in the CDR3. Germline assignment: CDR1 MNHEY and CDR2 SVGAGI. The germline V and J ends were trimmed by 6 bases and 2 bases, with 19 bases remaining between them.

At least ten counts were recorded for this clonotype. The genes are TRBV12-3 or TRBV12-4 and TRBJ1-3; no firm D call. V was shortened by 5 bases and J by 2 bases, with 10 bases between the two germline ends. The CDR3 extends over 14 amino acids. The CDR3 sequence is CASSEQVTGNTIYF. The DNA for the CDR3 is TGTGCCAGCAGTGAGCAGGTTACTGGAAACACCATATATTTT.

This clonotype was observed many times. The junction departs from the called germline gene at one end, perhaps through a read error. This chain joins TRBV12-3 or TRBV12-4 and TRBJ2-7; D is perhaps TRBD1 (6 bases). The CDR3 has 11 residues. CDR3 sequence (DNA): TGTGCCAGCAGCTTAGGGGGCGAGCAGTACTTC. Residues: CASSLGGEQYF.